The 8 T cell receptor beta chains presented below share a single source sample, sequenced in a study of shared clonotypes between healthy human individuals. The data were produced by immunoSEQ multiplex PCR, yet TCRdb's version contains in-frame clones alone and is incomplete. The data hold 2 million to 2.5 million clones, with 85% to 95% observed a single time. CD45RO negativity and positive selection for CCR7 defined naive CD8 cells, a population that excluded terminally differentiated effector memory CD45RA+ cells. Sequenced sample: naive CD8+ T cells sorted from blood. The source is a man between 18 and 29 years old in good health.

The rearrangement joins TRBV6-1 to TRBJ2-7, with D perhaps being TRBD1 or TRBD2 (5 bases each). This CDR3 spans 13 amino acids. Germline assignment: CDR1 MNHNS and CDR2 SASEGT. Trimming shortened V by 6 bases and J by 5 bases, and 14 bases separated the two germline ends. For the CDR3, the DNA is TGTGCCAGCAGAGACCGAGGGGCCCACGAGCAGTACTTC. It is translated as CASRDRGAHEQYF.

This chain joins TRBV6-5 and TRBJ1-1; no reliable D call. Germline V gene sequence: CDR1 MNHEY, CDR2 SVGAGI. V lost 2 bases to trimming and J lost 7 bases, with 14 bases between them. There are 14 residues in the CDR3. Here the CDR3 reads CASSYETGQHEAFF. The DNA of the CDR3 is TGTGCCAGCAGTTACGAGACTGGGCAACATGAAGCTTTCTTT.

V usage is TRBV13 and J usage is TRBJ2-1; unclear D gene. Germline CDR1 PRHDT, CDR2 FYEKMQ (reference sequence). The CDR3 is made up of 14 amino acids. V was clipped by 6 bases and J by 3 bases, with 12 bases between them. Here the CDR3 reads CASSPGSHYNEQFF. The CDR3 region has the DNA TGTGCCAGCAGTCCCGGGTCTCACTACAATGAGCAGTTCTTC.

The V call is TRBV7-8, the J call TRBJ2-7; D is unresolved. The CDR3 contains 15 residues. The germline V and J ends were trimmed by 0 bases and 3 bases, with 12 bases remaining between them. CDR1 and CDR2 from the germline V gene are SGHVS and FQNEAQ. DNA of the CDR3: TGTGCCAGCAGCTTAGCGGCACCCCCTATCTACGAGCAGTACTTC. Amino acids: CASSLAAPPIYEQYF. Supplemented by reference TRBV7-8 and TRBJ2-7, the full variable domain reads GAGVSQSPRYKVAKRGQDVALRCDPISGHVSLFWYQQALGQGPEFLTYFQNEAQLDKSGLPSDRFFAERPEGSVSTLKIQRTQQEDSAVYLCASSLAAPPIYEQYFGPGTRLTVT.

The chain employs TRBV5-4 and TRBJ1-2; TRBD1 aligns across 8 bases. Germline trimming cut 6 bases from V and 7 bases from J; bases unmatched to any gene: 11. Germline CDR1 reads SGHNT; CDR2 reads YYREEE (reference sequence). The length of the CDR3 is 14 residues. The CDR3 DNA follows: TGTGCCAGCACGGGGGGCAGGGGGCTGGTTGGCTACACCTTC. Its translation is CASTGGRGLVGYTF.

The CDR3 bases are TGTGCCAGCAGTTTACTCCAGGGAGCGGTTAGGGAAAAACTGTTTTTT. It translates to CASSLLQGAVREKLFF. This chain links TRBV27 with TRBJ1-4; tentative D call: TRBD1 (5 bases). V was clipped by 2 bases and J by 8 bases, with 18 bases between them. CDR1 and CDR2 (germline): MNHEY, SMNVEV (reference sequence). The CDR3 contains 16 residues.

Remarks on this clone: The same CDR3 arises from other DNA sequences in this sample as well. V usage is TRBV15 and J usage is TRBJ2-2; 8 bases map to TRBD2. V lost 9 bases and J lost 1; bases outside the gene matches: 4. Germline CDR1 is LNHNV and CDR2 is YYDKDF (reference sequence). This CDR3 has 14 residues. The CDR3 coding sequence is TGTGCCACTGGACTAGCCGAGAACACCGGGGAGCTGTTTTTT. Protein: CATGLAENTGELFF.

The chain recombines TRBV28 with TRBJ1-1; no clear D. The V end lost 3 bases, the J end lost 0 bases, and 8 bases lay between the germline ends. The CDR3 has 14 residues. The V gene's germline CDR1 is MDHEN and CDR2 SYDVKM. Here the CDR3 DNA reads TGTGCCAGCAGTTTGAACAGTATGAACACTGAAGCTTTCTTT. This codes for CASSLNSMNTEAFF.